This T cell receptor (beta chain) was captured in a study of shared T cell receptors in the human thymus. In germline, CDR1 is LGHNA, CDR2 YSLEER. This CDR3 region has 13 residues. The V gene lost 2 bases and the J gene lost 3 bases, with 8 bases spanning the gap. Here immunoSEQ multiplex PCR was the method, and the copy in TCRdb shows in-frame clones only, minus some. The sample shows approximately 490,000 clones, around 82% of them seen only once. In its sample, this clone was seen once. The same sample was also studied in work on human thymus T cells.

This rearrangement joins TRBV4-3 to TRBJ2-7; D not resolved. This sequence was found in a boy younger than two with a congenital heart defect. Sequencing used thymocytes. The CDR3 loop is CASSQLTGYEQYF. The CDR3 bases are TGCGCCAGCAGCCAACTCACGGGCTACGAGCAGTACTTC.